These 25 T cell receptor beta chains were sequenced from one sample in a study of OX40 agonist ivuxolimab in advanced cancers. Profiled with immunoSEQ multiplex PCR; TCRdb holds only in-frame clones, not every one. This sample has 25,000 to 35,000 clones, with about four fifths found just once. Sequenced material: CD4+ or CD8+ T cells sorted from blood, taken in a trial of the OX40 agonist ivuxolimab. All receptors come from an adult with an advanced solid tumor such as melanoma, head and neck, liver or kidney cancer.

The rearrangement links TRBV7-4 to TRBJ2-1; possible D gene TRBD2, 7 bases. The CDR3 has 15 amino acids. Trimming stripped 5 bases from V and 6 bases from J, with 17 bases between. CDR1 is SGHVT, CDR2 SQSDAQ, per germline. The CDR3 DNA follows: TGTGCCAGCAGCGGAGCACGGGGGGCGATCAATGAGCAGTTCTTC. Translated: CASSGARGAINEQFF. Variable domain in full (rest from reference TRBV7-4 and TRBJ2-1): GAGVSQSPRYKVAKRGRDVALRCDSISGHVTLYWYRQTLGQGSEVLTYSQSDAQRDKSGRPSGRFSAERPERSVSTLKIQRTEQGDSAVYLCASSGARGAINEQFFGPGTRLTVL.

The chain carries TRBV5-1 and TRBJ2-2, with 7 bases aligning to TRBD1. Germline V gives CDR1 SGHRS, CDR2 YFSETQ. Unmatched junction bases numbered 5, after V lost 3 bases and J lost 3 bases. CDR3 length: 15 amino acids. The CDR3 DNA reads TGCGCCAGCAGCTCAGGGGGAACTGACACCGGGGAGCTGTTTTTT. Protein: CASSSGGTDTGELFF. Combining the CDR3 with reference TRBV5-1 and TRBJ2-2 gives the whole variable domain KAGVTQTPRYLIKTRGQQVTLSCSPISGHRSVSWYQQTPGQGLQFLFEYFSETQRNKGNFPGRFSGRQFSNSRSEMNVSTLELGDSALYLCASSSGGTDTGELFFGEGSRLTVL.

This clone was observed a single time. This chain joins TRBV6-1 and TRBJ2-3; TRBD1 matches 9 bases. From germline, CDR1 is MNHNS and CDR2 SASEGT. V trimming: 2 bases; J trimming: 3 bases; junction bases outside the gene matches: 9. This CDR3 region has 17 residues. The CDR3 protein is CASSEHVTGGGTDTQYF. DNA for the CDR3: TGTGCCAGCAGTGAACACGTAACAGGGGGCGGAACAGATACGCAGTATTTT.

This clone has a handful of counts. The CDR3 bases are TGTGCCACCAGCAGAGGACCTAACACCGGGGAGCTGTTTTTT. Translating it yields CATSRGPNTGELFF. The chain carries TRBV15 and TRBJ2-2; D gene uncertain. The CDR3 extends over 14 amino acids. V dropped 1 base and J dropped 2 bases, with 5 bases sitting between them. Germline V gene lookup returns CDR1 LNHNV and CDR2 YYDKDF (reference sequence).

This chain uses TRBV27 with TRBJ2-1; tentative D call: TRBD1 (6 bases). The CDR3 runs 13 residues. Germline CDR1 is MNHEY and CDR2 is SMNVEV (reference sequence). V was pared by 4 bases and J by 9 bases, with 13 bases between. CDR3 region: CASSSYRESEQFF. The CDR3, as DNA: TGTGCCAGCAGTTCTTACAGGGAAAGTGAGCAGTTCTTC.

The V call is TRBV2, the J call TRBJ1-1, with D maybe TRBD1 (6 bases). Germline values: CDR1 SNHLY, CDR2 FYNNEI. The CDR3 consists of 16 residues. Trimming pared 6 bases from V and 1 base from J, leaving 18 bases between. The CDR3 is CASSPGGGGRNTEAFF. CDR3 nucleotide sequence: TGTGCCAGCAGCCCCGGGGGAGGGGGTAGGAACACTGAAGCTTTCTTT.

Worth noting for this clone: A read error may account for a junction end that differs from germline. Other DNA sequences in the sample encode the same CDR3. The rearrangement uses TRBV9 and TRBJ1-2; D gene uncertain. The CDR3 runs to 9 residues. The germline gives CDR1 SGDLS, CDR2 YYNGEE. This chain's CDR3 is CASTPGYTF. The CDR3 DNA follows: TGTGCCAGCACCCCTGGCTACACCTTT.

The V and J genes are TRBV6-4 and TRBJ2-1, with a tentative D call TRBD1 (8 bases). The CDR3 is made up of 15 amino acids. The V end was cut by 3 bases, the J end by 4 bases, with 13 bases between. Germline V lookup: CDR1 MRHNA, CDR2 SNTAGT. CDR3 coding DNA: TGTGCCAGCAGTGAACAGGGGGGGGGATACAATGAGCAGTTCTTC. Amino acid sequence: CASSEQGGGYNEQFF.

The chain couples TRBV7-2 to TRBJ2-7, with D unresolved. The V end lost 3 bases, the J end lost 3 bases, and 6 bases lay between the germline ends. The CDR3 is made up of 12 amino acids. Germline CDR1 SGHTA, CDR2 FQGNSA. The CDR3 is CASSFGSYEQYF. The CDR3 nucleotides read TGTGCCAGCAGCTTTGGCAGCTACGAGCAGTACTTC.

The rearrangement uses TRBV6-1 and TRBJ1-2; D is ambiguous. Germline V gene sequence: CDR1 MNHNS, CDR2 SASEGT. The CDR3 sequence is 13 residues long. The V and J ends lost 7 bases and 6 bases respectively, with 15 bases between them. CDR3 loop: CASIPNEYDGYTF. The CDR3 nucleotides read TGTGCCAGCATCCCGAACGAGTACGATGGCTACACCTTC.

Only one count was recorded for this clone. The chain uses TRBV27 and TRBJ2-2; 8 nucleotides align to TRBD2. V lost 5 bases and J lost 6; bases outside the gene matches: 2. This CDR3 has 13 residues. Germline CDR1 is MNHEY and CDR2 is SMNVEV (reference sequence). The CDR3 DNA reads TGTGCCAGCAGTGGACTAGCCCCCGGGGAGCTGTTTTTT. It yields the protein CASSGLAPGELFF.

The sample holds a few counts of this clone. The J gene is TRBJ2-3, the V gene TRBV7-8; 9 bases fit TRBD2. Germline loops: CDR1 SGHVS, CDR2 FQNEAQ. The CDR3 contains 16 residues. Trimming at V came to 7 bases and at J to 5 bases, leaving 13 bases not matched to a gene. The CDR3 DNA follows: TGTGCCAGCACCACTTCCGGCGGGGGGGCCGAAGATACGCAGTATTTT. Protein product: CASTTSGGGAEDTQYF.

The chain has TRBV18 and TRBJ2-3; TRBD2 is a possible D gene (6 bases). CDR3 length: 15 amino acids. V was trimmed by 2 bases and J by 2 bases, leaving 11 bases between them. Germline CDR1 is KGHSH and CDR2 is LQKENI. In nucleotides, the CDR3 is TGTGCCAGCTCACCATCCGCGGGGATCACAGATACGCAGTATTTT. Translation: CASSPSAGITDTQYF.

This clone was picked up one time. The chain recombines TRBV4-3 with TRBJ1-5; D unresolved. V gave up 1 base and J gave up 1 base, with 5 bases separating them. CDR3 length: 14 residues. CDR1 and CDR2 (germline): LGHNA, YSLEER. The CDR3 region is CASSQVGSNQPQHF. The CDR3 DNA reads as TGCGCCAGCAGCCAAGTGGGCAGCAATCAGCCCCAGCATTTT.

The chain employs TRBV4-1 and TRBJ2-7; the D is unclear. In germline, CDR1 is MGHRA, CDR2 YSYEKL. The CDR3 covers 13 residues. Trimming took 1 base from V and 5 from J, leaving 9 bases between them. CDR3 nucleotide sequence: TGCGCCAGCAGCCAAGTGGGCAGCCACGAGCAGTACTTC. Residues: CASSQVGSHEQYF.

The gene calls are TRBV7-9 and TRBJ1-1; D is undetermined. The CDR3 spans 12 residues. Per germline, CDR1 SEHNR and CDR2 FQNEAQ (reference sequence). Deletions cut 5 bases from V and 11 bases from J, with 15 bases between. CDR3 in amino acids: CASSPPWSGAFF. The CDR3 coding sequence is TGTGCCAGCAGCCCCCCGTGGAGCGGGGCTTTCTTT.

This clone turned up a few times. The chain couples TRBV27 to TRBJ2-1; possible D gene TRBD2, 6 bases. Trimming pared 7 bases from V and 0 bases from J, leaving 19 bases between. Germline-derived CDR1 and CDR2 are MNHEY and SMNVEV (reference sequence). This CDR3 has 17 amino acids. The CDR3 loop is CASNLGIGRGSYNEQFF. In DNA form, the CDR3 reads TGTGCCAGCAACTTAGGGATCGGGCGGGGCTCCTACAATGAGCAGTTCTTC.

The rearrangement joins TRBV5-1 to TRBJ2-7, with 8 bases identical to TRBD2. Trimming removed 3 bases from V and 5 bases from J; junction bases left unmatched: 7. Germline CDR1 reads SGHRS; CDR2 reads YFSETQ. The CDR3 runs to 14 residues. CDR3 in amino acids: CASSWTGTRDEQYF. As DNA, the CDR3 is TGCGCCAGCAGCTGGACCGGGACTAGAGACGAGCAGTACTTC. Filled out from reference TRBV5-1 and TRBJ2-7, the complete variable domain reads KAGVTQTPRYLIKTRGQQVTLSCSPISGHRSVSWYQQTPGQGLQFLFEYFSETQRNKGNFPGRFSGRQFSNSRSEMNVSTLELGDSALYLCASSWTGTRDEQYFGPGTRLTVT.

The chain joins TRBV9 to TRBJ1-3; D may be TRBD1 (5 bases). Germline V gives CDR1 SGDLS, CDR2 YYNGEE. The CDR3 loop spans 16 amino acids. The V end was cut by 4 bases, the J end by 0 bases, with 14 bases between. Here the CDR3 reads CASSSFTDSSGNTIYF. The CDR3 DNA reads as TGTGCCAGCAGCTCTTTTACCGACAGCTCTGGAAACACCATATATTTT.

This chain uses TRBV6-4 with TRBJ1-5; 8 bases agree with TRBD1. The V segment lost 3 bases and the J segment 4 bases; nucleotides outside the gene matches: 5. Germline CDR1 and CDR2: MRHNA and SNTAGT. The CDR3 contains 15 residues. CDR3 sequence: CASSETGEGNQPQHF. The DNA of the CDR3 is TGTGCCAGCAGTGAGACAGGGGAGGGGAATCAGCCCCAGCATTTT.

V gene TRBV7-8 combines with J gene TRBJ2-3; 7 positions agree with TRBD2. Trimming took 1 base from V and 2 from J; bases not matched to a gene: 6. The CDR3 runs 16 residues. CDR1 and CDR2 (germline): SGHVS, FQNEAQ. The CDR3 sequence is CASSLGASGYTDTQYF. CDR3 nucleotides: TGTGCCAGCAGCTTAGGGGCTAGCGGATACACAGATACGCAGTATTTT.

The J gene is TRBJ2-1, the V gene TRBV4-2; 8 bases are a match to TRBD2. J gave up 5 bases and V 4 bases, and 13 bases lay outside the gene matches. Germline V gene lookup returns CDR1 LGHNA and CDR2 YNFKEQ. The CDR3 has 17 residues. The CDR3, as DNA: TGTGCCAGCAGCCCGCACTCCTTGACGGGGGGGGACAATGAGCAGTTCTTC. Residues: CASSPHSLTGGDNEQFF.

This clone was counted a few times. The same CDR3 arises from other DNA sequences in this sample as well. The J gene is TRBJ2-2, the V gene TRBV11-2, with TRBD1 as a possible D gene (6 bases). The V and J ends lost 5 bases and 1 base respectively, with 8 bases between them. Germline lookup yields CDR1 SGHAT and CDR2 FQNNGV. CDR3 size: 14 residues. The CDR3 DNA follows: TGTGCCAGCAGCCGCAGGGGGAACACCGGGGAGCTGTTTTTT. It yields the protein CASSRRGNTGELFF.

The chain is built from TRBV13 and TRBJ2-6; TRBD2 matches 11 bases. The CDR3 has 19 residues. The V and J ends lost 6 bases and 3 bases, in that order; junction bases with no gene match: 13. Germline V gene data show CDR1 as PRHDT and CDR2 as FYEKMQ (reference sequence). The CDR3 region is CASRVAGGSPRYGANVLTF. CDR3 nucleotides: TGTGCCAGCAGGGTAGCGGGAGGGTCTCCCCGTTATGGGGCCAACGTCCTGACTTTC. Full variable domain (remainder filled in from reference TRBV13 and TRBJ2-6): AAGVIQSPRHLIKEKRETATLKCYPIPRHDTVYWYQQGPGQDPQFLISFYEKMQSDKGSIPDRFSAQQFSDYHSELNMSSLELGDSALYFCASRVAGGSPRYGANVLTFGAGSRLTVL.

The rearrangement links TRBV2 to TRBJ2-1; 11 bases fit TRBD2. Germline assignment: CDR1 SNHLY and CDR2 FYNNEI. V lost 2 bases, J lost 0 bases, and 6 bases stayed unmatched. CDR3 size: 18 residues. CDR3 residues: CASSESLAGGISYNEQFF. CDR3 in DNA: TGTGCCAGCAGTGAATCGCTAGCGGGGGGAATCTCCTACAATGAGCAGTTCTTC.